The 18 T cell receptor beta chains given below trace back to one sample, sequenced in a study of Graves' ophthalmopathy and Graves' hyperthyroidism. Transcripts of RNA were the source for amplifying TCR beta CDR3 regions. The library came from an HTBI-primed first-round RT-PCR and a second-round multiplex PCR. MiXCR was run by TCRdb on the multiplex PCR reads, yielding one entry per CDR3 protein. The top ten hold under 30% of the sample, which has 40,000 or so distinct CDR3 sequences, roughly 50% seen once. Sequenced input: peripheral blood. The receptors here all came from an adult woman with stable Graves' hyperthyroidism.

This clonotype was seen a handful of times. The V call is TRBV7-3, the J call TRBJ1-5; possibly TRBD1 for D (5 bases). CDR3 length: 12 residues. The germline gives CDR1 SGHTA, CDR2 FQGTGA. The V gene lost 1 base and the J gene lost 14 bases, with 12 bases spanning the gap. For the CDR3, the DNA is TGTGCCAGCAGCTTAAGCAGGGTCCACGAGCATTTT. Protein product: CASSLSRVHEHF.

This clonotype was counted ten times or more. The gene calls are TRBV5-6 and TRBJ2-5; D not resolved. Trimming cost V 3 bases and J 5 bases, with 11 bases left between them. Germline CDR1 and CDR2: SGHDT and YYEEEE. This CDR3 is built from 13 residues. In DNA form, the CDR3 reads TGTGCCAGCAGCTCCTTAAGTCCGGAGACCCAGTACTTC. Protein: CASSSLSPETQYF.

This clonotype came up once. V is TRBV15 and J is TRBJ1-2, with 9 bases matching TRBD1. Germline CDR1 reads LNHNV; CDR2 reads YYDKDF (reference sequence). V lost 1 base and J lost 2; bases outside the gene matches: 5. CDR3 length: 16 amino acids. CDR3 sequence reads: CATSRAGQGGNYGYTF. In DNA form, the CDR3 reads TGTGCCACCAGCAGAGCGGGACAGGGCGGGAACTATGGCTACACCTTC.

This clonotype appeared many times. The chain recombines TRBV6-6 with TRBJ2-2, with 8 nucleotides matching TRBD2. Germline CDR1 and CDR2: MNHNY and SVGAGI (reference sequence). This CDR3 comprises 17 residues. Trimming removed 4 bases from V and 1 base from J; junction bases left unmatched: 8. Written as DNA, the CDR3 is TGTGCCAGCAGTTTATTAGCGGGAAATCGGAACACCGGGGAGCTGTTTTTT. Translated: CASSLLAGNRNTGELFF.

This chain connects TRBV20-1 to TRBJ2-7; 10 bases align to TRBD1. The germline CDR1 and CDR2 sequences are DFQATT and SNEGSKA (reference sequence). The junction had 3 bases not matched to a gene; V was cut back by 5 bases and J by 2 bases. This CDR3 is 13 amino acids long. The CDR3: CSAPTGGTYEQYF. The CDR3 nucleotides are TGCAGTGCTCCGACAGGGGGCACCTACGAGCAGTACTTC.

At least ten counts were recorded for this clonotype. The chain joins TRBV29-1 to TRBJ1-1, with D possibly being TRBD1 (6 bases). Looked up from germline, CDR1 is SQVTM and CDR2 is ANQGSEA. Trimming shortened V by 7 bases and J by 5 bases, and 20 bases separated the two germline ends. The CDR3 runs 14 residues. The CDR3 sequence: CSAQGRGRGTEAFF. The CDR3 DNA is TGCAGCGCCCAAGGCCGGGGGAGGGGGACTGAAGCTTTCTTT.

This clonotype has at least ten counts. A single base separates this from a much larger clone, so it may be a read error. The CDR3 sequence: CASSVDGGNYEQCF. CDR3 in DNA: TGTGCCAGCAGCGTAGATGGGGGAAACTACGAGCAGTGCTTC. The chain has TRBV9 and TRBJ2-7; D tentatively fits TRBD1 or TRBD2 (5 bases each). This CDR3 is built from 14 residues. CDR1 is SGDLS, CDR2 YYNGEE, per germline.

V and J are TRBV7-6 and TRBJ1-2, with a weak D call TRBD1 (5 bases). Germline-derived CDR1 and CDR2 are SGHVS and FNYEAQ. The germline V and J ends were trimmed by 0 bases and 4 bases, with 12 bases remaining between them. This CDR3 comprises 15 residues. CDR3 residues: CASSLATGDGYGYTF. CDR3 DNA: TGTGCCAGCAGCTTAGCCACAGGCGACGGCTATGGCTACACCTTC.

Turning to this clonotype: The junction does not match germline at one end; this may be a read error. The V and J genes are TRBV24-1 and TRBJ2-2; TRBD1 agrees at 7 bases. CDR3 length: 13 residues. The germline CDR1 and CDR2 sequences are KGHDR and SFDVKD. The CDR3 bases are TGTGCTACTGGGGACAGAGGTTACGGGGAGCTGCTTTTT. It encodes CATGDRGYGELLF.

This rearrangement joins TRBV29-1 to TRBJ1-2; D is ambiguous. The germline CDR1 and CDR2 sequences are SQVTM and ANQGSEA. This CDR3 comprises 13 residues. V gave up 3 bases and J gave up 4 bases, with 12 bases separating them. CDR3 amino acids: CSVETDRGYGYTF. The CDR3 DNA reads as TGCAGCGTTGAGACGGACCGGGGCTATGGCTACACCTTC. Drawing the rest from reference TRBV29-1 and TRBJ1-2, the complete variable domain is SAVISQKPSRDICQRGTSLTIQCQVDSQVTMMFWYRQQPGQSLTLIATANQGSEATYESGFVIDKFPISRPNLTFSTLTVSNMSPEDSSIYLCSVETDRGYGYTFGSGTRLTVV.

This clonotype was recorded at least ten times. This chain links TRBV7-9 with TRBJ1-1, with D unclear. CDR1 is SEHNR and CDR2 is FQNEAQ in the germline V gene (reference sequence). The CDR3 is 8 residues long. Between the trimmed V and J ends, which lost 8 bases and 6 bases, there was a span of 1 base. CDR3 sequence: CASPEAFF. As DNA, the CDR3 is TGTGCCAGCCCTGAAGCTTTCTTT.

This clonotype was observed many times. This chain joins TRBV20-1 and TRBJ1-2; no definite D call. This CDR3 region has 13 residues. Trimming took off 5 bases at V and 2 bases at J, with 12 bases between the two ends. Germline loops: CDR1 DFQATT, CDR2 SNEGSKA (reference sequence). CDR3 region: CSAPQAGNYGYTF. The CDR3 DNA sequence: TGCAGTGCTCCCCAGGCGGGCAACTATGGCTACACCTTC.

The genes are TRBV6-1 and TRBJ1-2, with TRBD1 matching 12 bases. V was clipped by 7 bases and J by 7 bases; unmatched bases: 13. This CDR3 has 16 amino acids. The germline V gene encodes CDR1 MNHNS and CDR2 SASEGT. CDR3 residues: CASTGGGTGGASGYTF. CDR3 nucleotides: TGTGCCAGCACCGGCGGGGGGACAGGGGGCGCATCTGGCTACACCTTC.

About this clonotype: Germline is not matched at one junction end, which may reflect a read error. The chain uses TRBV7-6 and TRBJ1-1; D not resolved. Germline values: CDR1 SGHVS, CDR2 FNYEAQ. The length of the CDR3 is 13 residues. CDR3 DNA: TGCGCCAGCGGTTCCGACGGCTCCACCGAAGCTTTCTTT. As protein: CASGSDGSTEAFF.

Many counts were recorded for this clonotype. The gene calls are TRBV4-1 and TRBJ2-7, with 7 nucleotides matching TRBD2. V was pared by 1 base and J by 1 base, with 7 bases of the junction left unmatched. This CDR3 region has 16 residues. Germline assignment: CDR1 MGHRA and CDR2 YSYEKL. The CDR3, as DNA: TGCGCCAGCAGCCAAGCTTTAGCGGGCGGATCCTACGAGCAGTACTTC. Its translation: CASSQALAGGSYEQYF.

The rearrangement links TRBV10-3 to TRBJ1-6; tentative D call: TRBD1 (5 bases). The CDR3 totals 13 residues. Per germline, CDR1 ENHRY and CDR2 SYGVKD. V was trimmed by 8 bases and J by 7 bases, leaving 12 bases between them. The CDR3 here is CAIVGDRNSPLHF. Here the CDR3 DNA reads TGTGCCATCGTAGGGGATCGCAATTCACCCCTCCACTTT.

The chain has TRBV20-1 and TRBJ1-5, with TRBD1 matching 11 bases. Trimming took 5 bases from V and 7 from J; bases not matched to a gene: 4. The germline V gene encodes CDR1 DFQATT and CDR2 SNEGSKA (reference sequence). The CDR3 covers 13 residues. This CDR3 is CSAPGTGGQPQHF. The CDR3 bases are TGCAGTGCTCCCGGGACAGGGGGGCAGCCCCAGCATTTT.

The chain has TRBV15 and TRBJ2-5; D uncertain. V was clipped by 1 base and J by 0 bases, with 6 bases between them. Per germline, CDR1 LNHNV and CDR2 YYDKDF (reference sequence). The CDR3 runs 14 residues. This chain's CDR3 is CATSRGIDQETQYF. The DNA of the CDR3 is TGTGCCACCAGCAGAGGAATCGACCAAGAGACCCAGTACTTC.